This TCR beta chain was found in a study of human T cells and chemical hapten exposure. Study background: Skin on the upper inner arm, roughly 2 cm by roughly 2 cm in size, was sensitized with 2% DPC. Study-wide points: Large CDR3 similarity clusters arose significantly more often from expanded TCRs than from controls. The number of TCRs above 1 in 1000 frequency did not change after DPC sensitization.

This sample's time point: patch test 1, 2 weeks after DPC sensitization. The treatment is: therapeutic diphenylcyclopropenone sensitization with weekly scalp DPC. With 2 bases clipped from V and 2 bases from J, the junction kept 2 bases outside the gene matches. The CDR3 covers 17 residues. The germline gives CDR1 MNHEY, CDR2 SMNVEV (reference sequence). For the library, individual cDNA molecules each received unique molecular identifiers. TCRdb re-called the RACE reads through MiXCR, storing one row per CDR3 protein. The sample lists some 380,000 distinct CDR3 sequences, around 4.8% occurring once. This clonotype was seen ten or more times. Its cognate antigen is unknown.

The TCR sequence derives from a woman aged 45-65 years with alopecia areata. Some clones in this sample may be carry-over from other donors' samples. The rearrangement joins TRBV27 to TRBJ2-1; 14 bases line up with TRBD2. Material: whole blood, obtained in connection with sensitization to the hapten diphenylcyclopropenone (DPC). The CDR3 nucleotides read TGTGCCAGCAGTTTAAGGACTAGCGGGGGGCCCTACAATGAGCAGTTCTTC. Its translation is CASSLRTSGGPYNEQFF.